What follows are 2 T cell receptor beta chains derived from one specimen sequenced in a study of radiation and T cells in renal cell carcinoma (dated by TCRdb to about 2020). The library was produced with the immunoSEQ multiplex PCR assay. TCRdb obtained this table from immuneACCESS and retained in-frame rearrangements with V and J assigned. These tables miss some clones; where compared with another copy, unresolved V genes account for less than half of the shortfall, and the remainder is unexplained. For this sample the table gives 100,000 to 150,000 clones, of which approximately 78% were detected only once. The ten most abundant clones make up about 3% of the sample. The time point label, as the study defines it: baseline pretreatment blood. In light of the paper, this sample's treatment or condition label describes: 15 Gy SBRT to primary tumor, nephrectomy 4 weeks later. The sequenced sample was blood, obtained from a patient whose treatment included radiotherapy and nephrectomy. These receptors all stem from a woman in her fifties or sixties with renal cell carcinoma.

The rearrangement uses TRBV6-4 and TRBJ1-5; D is perhaps TRBD1 (5 bases). The CDR3 is 13 residues long. Trimming stripped 6 bases from V and 8 bases from J, with 14 bases between. Germline CDR1 reads MRHNA; CDR2 reads SNTAGT. CDR3 DNA sequence: TGTGCCAGCAGCCGGGACGGGATTGAGCCCCAGCATTTT. It translates to CASSRDGIEPQHF.

V and J are TRBV19 and TRBJ1-5, with D unresolved. Germline V CDR1 and CDR2: LNHDA, SQIVND (reference sequence). The length of the CDR3 is 13 residues. V was trimmed by 4 bases and J by 4 bases, leaving 8 bases between them. DNA for the CDR3: TGTGCCAGTAGTAGTGTGAAGAATCAGCCCCAGCATTTT. Its protein product is CASSSVKNQPQHF.